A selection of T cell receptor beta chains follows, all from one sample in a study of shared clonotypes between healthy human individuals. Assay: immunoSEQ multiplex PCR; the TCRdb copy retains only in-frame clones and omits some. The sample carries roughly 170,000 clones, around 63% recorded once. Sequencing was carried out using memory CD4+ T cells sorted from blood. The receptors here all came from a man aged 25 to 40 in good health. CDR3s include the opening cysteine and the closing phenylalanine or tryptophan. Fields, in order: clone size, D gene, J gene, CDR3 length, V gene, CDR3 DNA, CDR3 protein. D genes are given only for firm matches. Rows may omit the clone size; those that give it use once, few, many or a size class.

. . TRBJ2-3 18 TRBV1 TGCACCAGCAGCCTGGGCTACTCCGGGACAGACGGAGCAGATACGCAGTATTTT CTSSLGYSGTDGADTQYF
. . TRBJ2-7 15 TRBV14 TGTGCCAGCAGCCAAGATTACTTACCCAGTCGGGAGCAGTACTTC CASSQDYLPSREQYF
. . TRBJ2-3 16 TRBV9 TGTGCCAGCAGCGTACTCCCACAGCCAAGCACAGATACGCAGTATTTT CASSVLPQPSTDTQYF
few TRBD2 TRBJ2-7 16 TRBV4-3 TGCGCCAGCAGCCAACTCCAGCGGGGAGGGCCCTACGAGCAGTACTTC CASSQLQRGGPYEQYF
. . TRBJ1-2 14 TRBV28 TGTGCCAGCAGTTCCTCTCCAGGGTTCTATGGCTACACCTTC CASSSSPGFYGYTF
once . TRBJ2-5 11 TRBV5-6 TGTGCCAGCAGCTTGCAAGAGACCCAGTACTTC CASSLQETQYF
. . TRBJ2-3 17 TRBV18 TGTGCCAGCTCACCTGCGGTTCCCATGGGATTTGTAGATACGCAGTATTTT CASSPAVPMGFVDTQYF
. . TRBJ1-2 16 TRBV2 TGTGCCAGCACCCCGGTAACTCGAGGGACGACAGGTGGCTACACCTTC CASTPVTRGTTGGYTF
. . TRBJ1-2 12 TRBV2 TGTGCCAGCAGCCTGGACGGCTTCGGCTACACCTTC CASSLDGFGYTF
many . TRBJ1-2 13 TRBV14 TGTGCCAGCAGCCAGTCTCGTTGGGATGGCTACACCTTC CASSQSRWDGYTF
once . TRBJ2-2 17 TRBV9 TGTGCCAGCAGCGTAGATCCTTTGGGTTCGAACACCGGGGAGCTGTTTTTT CASSVDPLGSNTGELFF
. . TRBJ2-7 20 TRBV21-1 TGTGCCAGCACCCGAAACGGGACTAGCGGGTCCAAGTTAAGCTCCTACGAGCAGTACTTC CASTRNGTSGSKLSSYEQYF
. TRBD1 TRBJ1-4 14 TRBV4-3 TGCGCCAGCAGCCACGGACAGGGAGGTGAAAAACTGTTTTTT CASSHGQGGEKLFF
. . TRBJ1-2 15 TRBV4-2 TGTGCCAGCAGCCAAGACGGCCAGGCTCTCTATGGCTACACCTTC CASSQDGQALYGYTF
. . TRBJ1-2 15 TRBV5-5 TGTGCCAGCAGCTTGGGCACGGGGTTCGCTTTCGGCTACACCTTC CASSLGTGFAFGYTF
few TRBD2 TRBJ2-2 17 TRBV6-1 TGTGCCAGCAGTGCACTAGCGGGAGGGTCGAACACCGGGGAGCTGTTTTTT CASSALAGGSNTGELFF
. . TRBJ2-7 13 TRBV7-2 TGTGCCAGCAGCCCGATTCCGGCGCTGGAGCAGTACTTC CASSPIPALEQYF
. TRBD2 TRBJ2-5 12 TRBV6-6 TGTGCCAGCAGACTAGCGGAAGAGACCCAGTACTTC CASRLAEETQYF
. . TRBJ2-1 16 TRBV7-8 TGTGCCAGCAGCTTGAGACCCTCCCGGGTTGACAATGAGCAGTTCTTC CASSLRPSRVDNEQFF
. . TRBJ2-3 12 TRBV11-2 TGTGCCAGCAGCTCCCTCGGGGATACGCAGTATTTT CASSSLGDTQYF
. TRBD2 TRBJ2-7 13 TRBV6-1 TGTGCCAGCAGCGTAAGGGGACTAGCGGGGCAGTACTTC CASSVRGLAGQYF
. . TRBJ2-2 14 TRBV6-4 TGTGCCAGCAGCCCCGAATTGAACACCGGGGAGCTGTTTTTT CASSPELNTGELFF